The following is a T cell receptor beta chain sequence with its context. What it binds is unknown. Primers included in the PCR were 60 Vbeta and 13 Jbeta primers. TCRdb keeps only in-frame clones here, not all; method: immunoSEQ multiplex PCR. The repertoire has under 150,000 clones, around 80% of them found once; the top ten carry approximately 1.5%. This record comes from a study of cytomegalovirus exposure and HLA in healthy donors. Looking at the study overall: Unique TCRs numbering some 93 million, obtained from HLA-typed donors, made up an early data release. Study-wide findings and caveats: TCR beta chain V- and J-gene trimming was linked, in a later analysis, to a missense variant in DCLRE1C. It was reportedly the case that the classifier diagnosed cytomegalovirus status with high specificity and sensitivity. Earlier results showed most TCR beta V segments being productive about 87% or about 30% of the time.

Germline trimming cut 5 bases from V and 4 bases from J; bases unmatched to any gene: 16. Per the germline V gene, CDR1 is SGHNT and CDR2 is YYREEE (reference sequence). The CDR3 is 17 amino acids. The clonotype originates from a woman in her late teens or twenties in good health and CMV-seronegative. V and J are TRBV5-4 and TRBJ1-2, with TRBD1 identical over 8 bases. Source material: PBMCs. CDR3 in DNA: TGTGCCAGCAGGTTTGTGGCGAGACAGGGGCTCGGCTATGGCTACACCTTC. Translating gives CASRFVARQGLGYGYTF.